These 20 T cell receptor beta chains were sequenced from one sample in a study of T-cell memory formation after mild COVID-19. A single record per CDR3 protein comes from TCRdb applying MiXCR to the 5' RACE reads. The sample lists just over 200,000 distinct CDR3 sequences, over 7.5% occurring once. Specimen: PBMCs or a T cell subset sorted from them (not recorded which). The receptors come from a man between 18 and 29 years old who had mild COVID-19 (a few samples of this study predate the infection). Cell type and time point are not known.

This clonotype was picked up a small number of times. V and J are TRBV20-1 and TRBJ1-1, with 8 bases fitting TRBD1. CDR3 size: 15 residues. Per the germline V gene, CDR1 is DFQATT and CDR2 is SNEGSKA (reference sequence). V dropped 3 bases and J dropped 1; count of bases not matched to a gene: 7. CDR3 coding DNA: TGCAGTGCTAGGAGCCCTGGACAGGGGAACACTGAAGCTTTCTTT. It specifies CSARSPGQGNTEAFF.

This sequence joins TRBV27 and TRBJ2-1; D remains ambiguous. This CDR3 is 14 amino acids long. Germline loops: CDR1 MNHEY, CDR2 SMNVEV (reference sequence). V lost 5 bases, J lost 2 bases, and 10 bases lay in between. The CDR3 DNA is TGTGCCAGCAGTCTGACGGTGACCTACAATGAGCAGTTCTTC. Amino acids: CASSLTVTYNEQFF.

This clonotype has only a few counts. V and J are TRBV9 and TRBJ2-6, with 9 bases matching TRBD1. The CDR3 loop spans 18 amino acids. The V gene's germline CDR1 is SGDLS and CDR2 YYNGEE. The trim removed 4 bases at V and 0 bases at J, leaving 8 bases unmatched. The CDR3 DNA reads as TGTGCCAGCAGCCTCACAGGGGGCCCCCTCTCTGGGGCCAACGTCCTGACTTTC. It encodes CASSLTGGPLSGANVLTF.

This clonotype was detected a few times. This chain uses TRBV4-1 with TRBJ1-5; D remains unclear. Trimming left V 0 bases short and J 7 bases short, with 10 bases between. Germline loops: CDR1 MGHRA, CDR2 YSYEKL. The CDR3 contains 14 residues. Written as DNA, the CDR3 is TGCGCCAGCAGCCAAGAGGAGGTAGACCAGCCCCAGCATTTT. Translation: CASSQEEVDQPQHF.

This clonotype was detected ten times or more. The genes are TRBV7-6 and TRBJ2-5; no clear D gene. With 1 base removed from V and 2 bases from J, the gap between germline ends came to 5 bases. The CDR3 runs to 13 residues. The germline gives CDR1 SGHVS, CDR2 FNYEAQ. The CDR3 is CASSLEPQETQYF. As DNA, the CDR3 is TGTGCCAGCAGCTTAGAACCACAAGAGACCCAGTACTTC. Complete variable domain (other parts from reference TRBV7-6 and TRBJ2-5): GAGVSQSPRYKVTKRGQDVALRCDPISGHVSLYWYRQALGQGPEFLTYFNYEAQQDKSGLPNDRFSAERPEGSISTLTIQRTEQRDSAMYRCASSLEPQETQYFGPGTRLLVL.

V is TRBV7-2 and J is TRBJ2-5, with D perhaps matching TRBD1 (5 bases). This CDR3 has 14 amino acids. Germline lookup yields CDR1 SGHTA and CDR2 FQGNSA. The V end was cut by 1 base, the J end by 2 bases, with 8 bases between. The CDR3 reads CASSLVGQQETQYF. CDR3 sequence (DNA): TGTGCCAGCAGCTTAGTGGGGCAACAAGAGACCCAGTACTTC.

The rearrangement links TRBV2 to TRBJ1-4; D remains ambiguous. Germline V CDR1 and CDR2: SNHLY, FYNNEI. This CDR3 region has 13 residues. The V end was cut by 5 bases, the J end by 5 bases, with 9 bases between. CDR3 region: CASSFAGNEKLFF. CDR3 DNA sequence: TGTGCCAGCAGTTTTGCTGGAAATGAAAAACTGTTTTTT.

The CDR3 sequence is CACYRGPLYEQYF. In DNA, the CDR3 is TGTGCCTGTTACAGGGGACCCCTCTACGAGCAGTACTTC. The chain has TRBV30 and TRBJ2-7; 7 bases fit TRBD1. The length of the CDR3 is 13 residues. V lost 6 bases to trimming and J lost 3 bases; unmatched junction nucleotides: 8. CDR1 GTSNPN and CDR2 SVGIG come from the germline V gene (reference sequence). Full variable domain (remainder filled in from reference TRBV30 and TRBJ2-7): SQTIHQWPATLVQPVGSPLSLECTVEGTSNPNLYWYRQAAGRGLQLLFYSVGIGQISSEVPQNLSASRPQDRQFILSSKKLLLSDSGFYLCACYRGPLYEQYFGPGTRLTVT.

This clonotype was found once. The chain links TRBV11-2 to TRBJ2-5; D perhaps matches TRBD1 (6 bases). The CDR3 contains 16 residues. Trimming stripped 1 base from V and 3 bases from J, with 15 bases between. The germline V gene encodes CDR1 SGHAT and CDR2 FQNNGV. CDR3 region: CASSLAGTLNKETQYF. The CDR3 nucleotides read TGTGCCAGCAGCTTAGCCGGGACACTAAATAAAGAGACCCAGTACTTC.

The chain carries TRBV7-9 and TRBJ1-5; D call uncertain. The V and J ends lost 4 bases and 0 bases respectively, with 10 bases between them. This CDR3 is 15 amino acids long. In germline, CDR1 is SEHNR, CDR2 FQNEAQ (reference sequence). The CDR3 reads CASSSAGNSNQPQHF. DNA of the CDR3: TGTGCCAGCAGCTCTGCGGGGAATAGCAATCAGCCCCAGCATTTT.

This clonotype was seen only a few times. V and J are TRBV19 and TRBJ1-2; TRBD1 agrees at 7 bases. Germline CDR1 reads LNHDA; CDR2 reads SQIVND (reference sequence). The length of the CDR3 is 14 residues. Germline trimming cut 10 bases from V and 8 bases from J; bases unmatched to any gene: 16. The CDR3 loop is CATGRMEGAEGYTF. The CDR3 coding sequence is TGTGCCACAGGAAGGATGGAGGGGGCAGAAGGCTACACCTTC.

This clonotype came up many times. The chain has TRBV4-1 and TRBJ2-1; 7 nucleotides match TRBD2. The CDR3 loop spans 19 amino acids. J lost 7 bases, V lost 0 bases, and 18 bases had no gene match. From germline, CDR1 is MGHRA and CDR2 YSYEKL. CDR3 nucleotides: TGCGCCAGCAGCCAAGATTCGGGAGAAAGACTAGCCGGGGGTAATGAGCAGTTCTTC. It codes for CASSQDSGERLAGGNEQFF.

This clonotype came up many times. The chain employs TRBV15 and TRBJ1-5; no clear D. This CDR3 contains 17 residues. V dropped 2 bases and J dropped 0 bases, with 14 bases sitting between them. Germline V gives CDR1 LNHNV, CDR2 YYDKDF (reference sequence). The CDR3 DNA reads as TGTGCCACCAGCAGAAGGTCCGGATCCCTTAGCAATCAGCCCCAGCATTTT. Translated: CATSRRSGSLSNQPQHF. The variable domain in full, with the rest retrieved from reference TRBV15 and TRBJ1-5, is DAMVIQNPRYQVTQFGKPVTLSCSQTLNHNVMYWYQQKSSQAPKLLFHYYDKDFNNEADTPDNFQSRRPNTSFCFLDIRSPGLGDTAMYLCATSRRSGSLSNQPQHFGDGTRLSIL.

This clonotype was seen ten or more times. CDR3 residues: CASSAGNTIYF. CDR3 in DNA: TGTGCCAGCAGCGCCGGAAACACCATATATTTT. This chain links TRBV11-2 with TRBJ1-3, with D hard to call. Germline V lookup: CDR1 SGHAT, CDR2 FQNNGV. The CDR3 loop spans 11 amino acids. V lost 5 bases and J lost 4, with 3 bases in between.

This clonotype was found a few times. The chain recombines TRBV5-1 with TRBJ1-1; 9 bases agree with TRBD1. The CDR3 loop spans 15 amino acids. Germline CDR1 SGHRS, CDR2 YFSETQ. Unmatched junction bases numbered 8, after V lost 3 bases and J lost 5 bases. This CDR3 reads CASSSQGARGTEAFF. The DNA for the CDR3 is TGCGCCAGCAGCTCACAGGGGGCGCGGGGTACTGAAGCTTTCTTT.

This clonotype was seen ten or more times. This rearrangement joins TRBV6-2 or TRBV6-3 to TRBJ2-4; possibly TRBD2 for D (5 bases). Germline V gene data show CDR1 as MNHEY and CDR2 as SVGEGT. The CDR3 runs 16 residues. The V end was cut by 7 bases, the J end by 5 bases, with 21 bases between. The CDR3 coding sequence is TGTGCCAGCACCCAGCAAGCCGGTGGGAGCCAAAACATTCAGTACTTC. This gives the protein CASTQQAGGSQNIQYF.

The chain has TRBV5-1 and TRBJ1-6; 9 bases are a match to TRBD1. With 0 bases clipped from V and 9 bases from J, the junction kept 4 bases outside the gene matches. Germline V gene lookup returns CDR1 SGHRS and CDR2 YFSETQ. The CDR3 has 15 residues. The CDR3 sequence: CASSLEDRGRSPLHF. The CDR3, as DNA: TGCGCCAGCAGCTTGGAGGACAGGGGACGTTCACCCCTCCACTTT. Based on the CDR3 plus reference TRBV5-1 and TRBJ1-6, the full variable domain is KAGVTQTPRYLIKTRGQQVTLSCSPISGHRSVSWYQQTPGQGLQFLFEYFSETQRNKGNFPGRFSGRQFSNSRSEMNVSTLELGDSALYLCASSLEDRGRSPLHFGNGTRLTVT.

This clonotype was counted ten times or more. The chain has TRBV12-3 or TRBV12-4 and TRBJ1-5; no firm D call. The CDR3 spans 13 residues. V lost 7 bases, J lost 2 bases, and 9 bases lay in between. In DNA, the CDR3 is TGTGCCAGCACCCAGGACGGCAATCAGCCCCAGCATTTT. Translated: CASTQDGNQPQHF.

V usage is TRBV20-1 and J usage is TRBJ2-7; TRBD2 aligns across 11 bases. The CDR3 runs 14 residues. In germline, CDR1 is DFQATT, CDR2 SNEGSKA (reference sequence). The junction had 6 bases not matched to a gene; V was cut back by 5 bases and J by 3 bases. The CDR3 loop is CSAPFLAGGYEQYF. CDR3 DNA: TGCAGTGCTCCGTTCCTAGCGGGGGGCTACGAGCAGTACTTC.

This clonotype was seen only a few times. The V call is TRBV15, the J call TRBJ2-7; TRBD2 matches 8 bases. V was pared by 5 bases and J by 7 bases, with 7 bases of the junction left unmatched. Germline CDR1 is LNHNV and CDR2 is YYDKDF (reference sequence). The CDR3 runs to 13 residues. In DNA form, the CDR3 reads TGTGCCACCAGCGCCGGGGGGGCCGGAGAGCAGTACGTC. Translated, it gives CATSAGGAGEQYV.